This entry concerns a single T cell receptor (beta chain). The PCR employed 60 Vbeta primers together with 13 Jbeta primers. Assay used: immunoSEQ multiplex PCR; TCRdb lists only in-frame clones, some missing. Seen here are fewer than 200,000 clones, roughly 65% observed once, and the top ten hold around 4.5%. This sample is drawn from a study of cytomegalovirus exposure and HLA in healthy donors. The CDR3 is 13 residues long. Per germline, CDR1 SQVTM and CDR2 ANQGSEA. The V end was cut by 4 bases, the J end by 7 bases, with 16 bases between. The source material was PBMCs. The clonotype comes from a woman aged 18-29 years in good health and CMV-seropositive. V usage is TRBV29-1 and J usage is TRBJ2-5, with D possibly matching TRBD2 (5 bases). The CDR3 loop is CSVGRRFEGTQYF. The CDR3 DNA reads as TGCAGCGTTGGGAGGAGGTTTGAGGGGACCCAGTACTTC.